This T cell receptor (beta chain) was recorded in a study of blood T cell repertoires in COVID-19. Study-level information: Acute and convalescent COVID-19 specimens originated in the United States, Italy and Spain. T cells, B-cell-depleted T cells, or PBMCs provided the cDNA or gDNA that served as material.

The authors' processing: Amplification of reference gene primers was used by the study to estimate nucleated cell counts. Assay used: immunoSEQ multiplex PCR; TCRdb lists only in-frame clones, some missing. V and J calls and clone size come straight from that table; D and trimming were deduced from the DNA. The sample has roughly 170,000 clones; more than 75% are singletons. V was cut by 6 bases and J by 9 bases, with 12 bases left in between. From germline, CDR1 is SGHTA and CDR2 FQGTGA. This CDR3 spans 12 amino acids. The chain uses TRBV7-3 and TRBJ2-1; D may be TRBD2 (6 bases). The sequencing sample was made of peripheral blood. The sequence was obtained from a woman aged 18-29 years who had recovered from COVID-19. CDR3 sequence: CASSRPGGEQFF. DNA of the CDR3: TGTGCCAGCAGTCGACCCGGGGGTGAGCAGTTCTTC.